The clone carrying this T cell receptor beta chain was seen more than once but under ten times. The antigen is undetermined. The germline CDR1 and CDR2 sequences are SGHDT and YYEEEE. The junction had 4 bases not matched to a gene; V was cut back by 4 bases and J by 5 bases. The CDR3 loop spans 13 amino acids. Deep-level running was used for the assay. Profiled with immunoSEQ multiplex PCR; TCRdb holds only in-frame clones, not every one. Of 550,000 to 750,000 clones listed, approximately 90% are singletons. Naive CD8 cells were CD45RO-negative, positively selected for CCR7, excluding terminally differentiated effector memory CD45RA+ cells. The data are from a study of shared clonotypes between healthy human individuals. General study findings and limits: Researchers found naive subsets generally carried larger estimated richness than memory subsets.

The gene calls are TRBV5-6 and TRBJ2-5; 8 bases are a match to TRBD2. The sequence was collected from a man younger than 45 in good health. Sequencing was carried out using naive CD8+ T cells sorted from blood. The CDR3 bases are TGTGCCAGCAGCACCGGACTAGCTGAGACCCAGTACTTC. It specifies CASSTGLAETQYF.